This T cell receptor beta chain was obtained from a study of T cell repertoires in cytomegalovirus infection (dated by TCRdb to about 2019). At the level of the whole study: The HLA type of each donor mattered for the analysis, because public TCR beta signatures pointed to carriage of CMV infection along with the matching HLA type.

V is pared back by 0 bases and J by 2 bases, with 6 bases lying between the germline termini. The germline V gene (reference sequence) sets CDR1 to SGHNT and CDR2 to YYREEE. The CDR3 spans 15 residues, from the cysteine through the phenylalanine. Only the CDR3 DNA is retained, 45 bases long and in frame from the first base. General findings and caveats noted by the study authors: The ex vivo response was dominated by HLA-C-restricted CMV-specific TCR beta clonotypes, which also provided the single most frequent clonotype in two of eight donors. Carriers of CMV infection plus the relevant HLA type were discriminated by the cumulative frequency of public TCR beta family members in the study cohort and in an independent roughly 400-donor cohort.

For this clonotype: Its antigen has not been determined. No base quality values were provided; no much bigger clone lies one nucleotide off.

The instrument given in TCRdb is Illumina HiSeq 1500. The public reads were run again by TCRdb, first through fastp at Q25 and then through MiXCR, and only productive beta chains were kept. Identical CDR3 proteins give one entry, which carries the most common genes and DNA. Across this sample there are 200,000 to 300,000 distinct CDR3 sequences, with around 15% seen only once. The top ten clones comprise around 8.8% of the sample. The source material was PBMCs. The rearranged segments are TRBV5-4 and TRBJ2-6, and TRBD2 may be the D gene, going by 5 matching bases. The receptor's source is a human donor in good health (CMV status not recorded). Some clones in this sample may be carry-over from other donors' samples. The CDR3 reads CASSLVLAGANVLTF. The nucleotides read TGTGCCAGCAGCTTGGTACTAGCTGGGGCCAACGTCCTGACTTTC.